A single count supports the clone carrying this T cell receptor beta chain. Its target is unknown. Germline V CDR1 and CDR2: DFQATT, SNEGSKA (reference sequence). The CDR3 has 14 amino acids. Trimming took 5 bases from V and 4 from J; bases not matched to a gene: 9. TCRdb itself ran the reads through MiXCR, one entry per CDR3 protein. The profile shows about 130,000 distinct CDR3 sequences, about 24% of them singletons. This sample is drawn from a study of T cell repertoires in cytomegalovirus infection. Across the whole study: Through public TCR beta signatures, both CMV infection and matching HLA type were indicated.

Regarding the study as a whole: HLA-C-restricted CMV clonotypes gave the most frequent clonotype in two of eight donors.

The clonotype comes from a human donor in good health (CMV status not recorded). Some clones in this sample may be carry-over from other donors' samples. This sequence joins TRBV20-1 and TRBJ2-5; 8 bases are a match to TRBD1. Sequenced: PBMCs, sequenced either directly or after in vitro stimulation (not recorded which). The CDR3 is CSALLRGRLETQYF. The CDR3 DNA is TGCAGTGCTTTGCTCAGGGGGCGCTTAGAGACCCAGTACTTC.